This is a list of T cell receptor beta chains from one sample in a study of shared clonotypes between healthy human individuals. Assay used: immunoSEQ multiplex PCR; TCRdb lists only in-frame clones, some missing. This table has about a million clones, approximately 68% appearing once. The sequenced material came from memory CD4+ T cells sorted from blood. These receptors originate from a man aged 18 to 29 in good health. Each CDR3 is given with its conserved first and last residue. A D gene is named only where the DNA matches it firmly. The size of a clone is reported for some rows only, either as once, few or many, or as a class for expanded clones.

D gene: -
V gene: TRBV7-2
J gene: TRBJ1-5
clone size: many
CDR3 protein: CASSLNSAGAGSNQPQHF
CDR3 DNA: TGTGCCAGCAGCTTAAATAGCGCTGGAGCGGGTAGCAATCAGCCCCAGCATTTT

D gene: -
V gene: TRBV2
J gene: TRBJ2-1
clone size: -
CDR3 protein: CASSPLRGTNEQFF
CDR3 DNA: TGTGCCAGCAGTCCTCTCCGGGGGACCAATGAGCAGTTCTTC

D gene: -
V gene: TRBV6-1
J gene: TRBJ1-1
clone size: -
CDR3 protein: CASSARENTEAFF
CDR3 DNA: TGTGCCAGCAGTGCCCGCGAGAACACTGAAGCTTTCTTT

D gene: -
V gene: TRBV30
J gene: TRBJ1-2
clone size: few
CDR3 protein: CAWSNFPAGDGYTF
CDR3 DNA: TGTGCCTGGAGTAACTTCCCCGCAGGAGATGGCTACACCTTC

D gene: -
V gene: TRBV4-1
J gene: TRBJ2-3
clone size: -
CDR3 protein: CASSQSETGRTDTQYF
CDR3 DNA: TGCGCCAGCAGCCAGTCTGAAACAGGACGCACAGATACGCAGTATTTT

D gene: -
V gene: TRBV30
J gene: TRBJ1-4
clone size: -
CDR3 protein: CAWTRALNNEKLFF
CDR3 DNA: TGTGCCTGGACCCGGGCCCTAAATAATGAAAAACTGTTTTTT

D gene: -
V gene: TRBV5-1
J gene: TRBJ1-6
clone size: few
CDR3 protein: CASSLGDRAKGDSPLHF
CDR3 DNA: TGCGCCAGCAGCTTGGGGGACCGGGCAAAAGGTGATTCACCCCTCCACTTT

D gene: -
V gene: TRBV5-6
J gene: TRBJ2-1
clone size: -
CDR3 protein: CASSSLKAYNEQFF
CDR3 DNA: TGTGCCAGCAGCTCGCTGAAAGCCTACAATGAGCAGTTCTTC

D gene: -
V gene: TRBV6-5
J gene: TRBJ2-3
clone size: -
CDR3 protein: CASRTGATDTQYF
CDR3 DNA: TGTGCCAGCAGGACCGGGGCCACAGATACGCAGTATTTT

D gene: TRBD1
V gene: TRBV5-4
J gene: TRBJ2-7
clone size: -
CDR3 protein: CASSLTRPGGYEQYF
CDR3 DNA: TGTGCCAGCAGCTTGACTAGGCCAGGGGGCTACGAGCAGTACTTC

D gene: TRBD1
V gene: TRBV30
J gene: TRBJ1-2
clone size: -
CDR3 protein: CAWSVQGGSGYTF
CDR3 DNA: TGTGCCTGGAGTGTACAGGGGGGAAGTGGCTACACCTTC

D gene: TRBD2
V gene: TRBV11-3
J gene: TRBJ2-7
clone size: -
CDR3 protein: CASSLGLAGGAYEQYF
CDR3 DNA: TGTGCCAGCAGCTTGGGACTAGCGGGGGGAGCCTACGAGCAGTACTTC

D gene: -
V gene: TRBV5-1
J gene: TRBJ2-5
clone size: -
CDR3 protein: CASSSNQETQYF
CDR3 DNA: TGCGCCAGCAGCTCCAACCAAGAGACCCAGTACTTC

D gene: TRBD2
V gene: TRBV10-3
J gene: TRBJ2-2
clone size: once
CDR3 protein: CALRGAMNTGELFF
CDR3 DNA: TGTGCCCTGCGGGGGGCGATGAACACCGGGGAGCTGTTTTTT

D gene: TRBD2
V gene: TRBV2
J gene: TRBJ2-2
clone size: -
CDR3 protein: CASTVIAGGGELFF
CDR3 DNA: TGTGCCAGCACGGTTATAGCGGGAGGCGGGGAGCTGTTTTTT

D gene: TRBD2
V gene: TRBV19
J gene: TRBJ2-1
clone size: once
CDR3 protein: CASSSTAGVVANEQFF
CDR3 DNA: TGTGCCAGTAGTAGTACGGCGGGAGTTGTTGCAAATGAGCAGTTCTTC

D gene: TRBD2
V gene: TRBV11-2
J gene: TRBJ2-6
clone size: -
CDR3 protein: CASSLAAGGPGANVLTF
CDR3 DNA: TGTGCCAGCAGCTTAGCAGCGGGGGGTCCTGGGGCCAACGTCCTGACTTTC

D gene: -
V gene: TRBV19
J gene: TRBJ1-5
clone size: -
CDR3 protein: CASSLGGSSNQPQHF
CDR3 DNA: TGTGCCAGTAGTCTAGGAGGATCGAGCAATCAGCCCCAGCATTTT

D gene: -
V gene: TRBV7-8
J gene: TRBJ2-7
clone size: -
CDR3 protein: CASSWAPGYEQYF
CDR3 DNA: TGTGCCAGCAGCTGGGCTCCTGGGTACGAGCAGTACTTC

D gene: TRBD1
V gene: TRBV5-5
J gene: TRBJ1-3
clone size: -
CDR3 protein: CASSLGQGRNTIYF
CDR3 DNA: TGTGCCAGCAGCTTGGGACAGGGGAGAAACACCATATATTTT

D gene: -
V gene: TRBV7-9
J gene: TRBJ1-1
clone size: -
CDR3 protein: CASSLDAGPELEAFF
CDR3 DNA: TGTGCCAGCAGCTTAGACGCGGGGCCCGAGCTTGAAGCTTTCTTT

D gene: -
V gene: TRBV9
J gene: TRBJ2-3
clone size: -
CDR3 protein: CASSVGSGTDTQYF
CDR3 DNA: TGTGCCAGCAGCGTGGGTAGCGGCACAGATACGCAGTATTTT

D gene: -
V gene: TRBV7-9
J gene: TRBJ2-2
clone size: -
CDR3 protein: CASSLAGGTGELFF
CDR3 DNA: TGTGCCAGCAGCTTAGCCGGGGGCACCGGGGAGCTGTTTTTT

D gene: -
V gene: TRBV2
J gene: TRBJ1-2
clone size: -
CDR3 protein: CASSPSGLYGYTF
CDR3 DNA: TGTGCCAGCAGTCCTTCCGGGCTCTATGGCTACACCTTC

D gene: -
V gene: TRBV5-6
J gene: TRBJ1-2
clone size: many
CDR3 protein: CASSLKVGNYGYTF
CDR3 DNA: TGTGCCAGCAGCTTGAAAGTTGGAAACTATGGCTACACCTTC